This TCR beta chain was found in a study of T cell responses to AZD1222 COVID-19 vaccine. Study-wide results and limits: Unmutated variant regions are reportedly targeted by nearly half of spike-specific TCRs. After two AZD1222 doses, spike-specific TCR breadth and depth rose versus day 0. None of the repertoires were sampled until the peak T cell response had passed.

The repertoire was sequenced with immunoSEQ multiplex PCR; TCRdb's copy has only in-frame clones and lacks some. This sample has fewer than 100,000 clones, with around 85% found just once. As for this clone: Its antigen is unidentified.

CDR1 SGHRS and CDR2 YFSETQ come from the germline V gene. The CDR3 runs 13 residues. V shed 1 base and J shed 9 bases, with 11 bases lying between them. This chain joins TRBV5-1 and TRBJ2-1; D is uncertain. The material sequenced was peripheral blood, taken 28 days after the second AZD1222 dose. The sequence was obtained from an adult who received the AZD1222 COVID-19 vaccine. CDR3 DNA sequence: TGCGCCAGCAGCTTGCTACCCTCCGCTGAGCAGTTCTTC. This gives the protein CASSLLPSAEQFF.